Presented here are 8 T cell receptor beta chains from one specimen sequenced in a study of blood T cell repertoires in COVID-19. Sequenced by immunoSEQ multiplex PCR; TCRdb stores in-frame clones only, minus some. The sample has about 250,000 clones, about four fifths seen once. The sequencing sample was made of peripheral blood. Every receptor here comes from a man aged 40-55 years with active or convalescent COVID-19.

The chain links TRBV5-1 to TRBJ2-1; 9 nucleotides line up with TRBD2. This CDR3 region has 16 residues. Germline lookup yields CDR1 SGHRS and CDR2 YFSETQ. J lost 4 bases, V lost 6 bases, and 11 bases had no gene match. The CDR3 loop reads CASKSLAGTRYNEQFF. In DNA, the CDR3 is TGCGCCAGCAAGAGTCTAGCGGGGACCCGTTACAATGAGCAGTTCTTC.

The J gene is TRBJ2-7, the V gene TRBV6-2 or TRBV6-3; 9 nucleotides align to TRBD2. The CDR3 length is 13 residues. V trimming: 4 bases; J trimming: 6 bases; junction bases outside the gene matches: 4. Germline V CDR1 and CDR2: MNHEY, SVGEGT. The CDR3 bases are TGTGCCAGCAGTTTCATGCGGGAGGGCGAGCAGTACTTC. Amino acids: CASSFMREGEQYF.

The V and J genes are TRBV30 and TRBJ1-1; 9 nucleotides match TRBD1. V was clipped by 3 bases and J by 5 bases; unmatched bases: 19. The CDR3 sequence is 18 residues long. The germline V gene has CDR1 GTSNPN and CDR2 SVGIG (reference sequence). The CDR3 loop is CAWRQGARALYSGTEAFF. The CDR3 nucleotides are TGTGCCTGGAGACAGGGGGCGCGCGCCCTTTATTCGGGAACTGAAGCTTTCTTT.

The chain's CDR3 is CASSQVAIREDHTEAFF. The DNA of the CDR3 is TGTGCCAGCAGCCAAGTGGCGATCAGGGAGGACCACACTGAAGCTTTCTTT. The chain uses TRBV3-1 (or the pseudogene TRBV3-2) and TRBJ1-1; tentative D call: TRBD1 (5 bases). Germline V gene lookup returns CDR1 LGHDT and CDR2 YNNKEL (reference sequence). Trimming took off 1 base at V and 3 bases at J, with 18 bases between the two ends. The CDR3 is made up of 17 amino acids.

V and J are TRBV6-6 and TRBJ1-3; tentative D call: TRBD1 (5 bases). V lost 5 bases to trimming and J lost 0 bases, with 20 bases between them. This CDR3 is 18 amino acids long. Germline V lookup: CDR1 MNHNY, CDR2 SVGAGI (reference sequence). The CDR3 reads CASSPVTSTDISGNTIYF. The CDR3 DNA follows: TGTGCCAGCAGTCCAGTGACCTCAACGGACATCTCTGGAAACACCATATATTTT.

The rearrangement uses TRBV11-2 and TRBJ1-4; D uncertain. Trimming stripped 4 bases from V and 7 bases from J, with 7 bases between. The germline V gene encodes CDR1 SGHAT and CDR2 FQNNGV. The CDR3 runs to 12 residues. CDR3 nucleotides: TGTGCCAGCAGCTCTCGAGGTGAAAAACTGTTTTTT. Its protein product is CASSSRGEKLFF.

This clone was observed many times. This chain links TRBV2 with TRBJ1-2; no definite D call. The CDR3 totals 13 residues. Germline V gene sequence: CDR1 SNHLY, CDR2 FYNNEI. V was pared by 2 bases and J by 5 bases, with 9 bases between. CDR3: CASSEYVEYGYTF. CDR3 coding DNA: TGTGCCAGCAGTGAATACGTAGAGTATGGCTACACCTTC. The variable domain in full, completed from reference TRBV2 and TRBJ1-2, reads EPEVTQTPSHQVTQMGQEVILRCVPISNHLYFYWYRQILGQKVEFLVSFYNNEISEKSEIFDDQFSVERPDGSNFTLKIRSTKLEDSAMYFCASSEYVEYGYTFGSGTRLTVV.

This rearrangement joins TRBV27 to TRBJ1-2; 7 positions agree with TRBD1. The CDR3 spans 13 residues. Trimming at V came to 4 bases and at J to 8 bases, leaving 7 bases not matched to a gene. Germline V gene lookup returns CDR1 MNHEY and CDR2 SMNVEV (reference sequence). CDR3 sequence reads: CASSSQGGAGYTF. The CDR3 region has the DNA TGTGCCAGCAGTTCCCAGGGGGGTGCGGGCTACACCTTC.